Detailed here is one T cell receptor beta chain. The count of this clone is one. Its target antigen remains unknown. Nothing much larger sits one base from this clone, and base qualities are not available. This entry belongs to a study of blood T cell repertoires in COVID-19 (dated by TCRdb to 2020 to 2022). Context from the whole study: Samples covering the acute and convalescent phases of COVID-19 were provided by collaborators in the United States, Italy and Spain. The material from the prospective study consisted of cDNA or gDNA derived from T cells, B-cell-depleted T cells, or PBMCs. Deeply sampled blood TCRbeta repertoires from subjects exposed to, actively infected with, or recovered from COVID-19 were included in the dataset. The sample metadata nearly always contained a de-identified subject ID, COVID-19 status, age in years and sex. The repertoires were made available in a free public database intended to serve as a resource for research on the immune response to SARS-CoV-2. Where available, HLA class I and class II types were obtained from metadata supplied by the sample provider rather than from assay-based typing. The samples were drawn from the first 160 participants of the ongoing ImmuneRACE study and from some 1,300 subjects provided by 6 global collaborators. The paper as a whole reports these results and caveats: Clinical and demographic metadata were provided uncurated, with the amount varying by source and participant.

TCRbeta CDR3 regions were amplified from genomic DNA by means of the immunoSEQ Assay, a bias-controlled multiplex PCR. The study's processing was this. The number of nucleated cells in each sample was estimated by amplification of reference gene primers within the assay. To quantify the absolute abundance of each unique TCRbeta CDR3 rearrangement, sequence reads were collapsed and filtered. For each sample, productive Simpson clonality was calculated by taking the square root of Simpson's diversity index across productive rearrangements. What TCRdb holds here is the immuneACCESS table cut down to in-frame rearrangements. Part of the clones is not present; checked against another copy, under half of the missing clones reflect an unresolved V gene, and the others are unexplained. The V and J calls and clone size come from that table; D and trimming were worked out from the DNA. The sample table records about 190,000 clones; approximately 91% of these occur just once. The ten largest clones capture approximately 6.7% of the sample.

Each collaborating institution followed its own protocols to collect whole blood in K2EDTA tubes. For TCRbeta analysis, collaborator samples were shipped as frozen whole blood, as isolated PBMCs, or as DNA extracted from either sample type. Counted from cysteine to phenylalanine, this CDR3 has 16 amino acids. Kept here is only the CDR3 DNA, which spans 48 bases and is read in frame from base 1. V is cut back by 3 bases and J by 2 bases, with 10 bases in the junction unmatched. Taken from the germline V gene, the CDR1 and CDR2 loops are MNHNS and SASEGT. The clonotype originates from a man aged 35 to 55 with acute or convalescent COVID-19. The V and J segments used are TRBV6-1 and TRBJ2-7; 7 bases in the junction line up with TRBD1. Sequencing used peripheral blood. The DNA sequence is given as TGTGCCAGCAGTGATTTACAGGGGCTCCTGACCTACGAGCAGTACTTC. Protein translation: CASSDLQGLLTYEQYF.